Given below is one T cell receptor (beta chain) in context. Antigen: not known. The data are from a study of blood T cells in healthy people across ages. Overall study findings and caveats: Diversity was estimated from one million T cells, and these estimates were considered underestimates.

Then a second PCR, running about 6 to 12 cycles, was carried out with a sample-barcoded 5' primer and a J-beta primer mix. MiXCR, applied by TCRdb to the 5' RACE reads, yields one record per CDR3 protein. In the table there are fewer than 900,000 distinct CDR3 sequences, roughly 41% of which are singletons. Sequences were obtained from blood. The sequence was collected from an older woman in good health.

The CDR3 DNA reads TGTGCCAGCAGCTTACCTAATGAGCAGTTCTTC. Protein: CASSLPNEQFF. The chain carries TRBV7-9 and TRBJ2-1; D ambiguous. The CDR3 runs 11 residues. The V end was cut by 2 bases, the J end by 7 bases, with 3 bases between. CDR1 is SEHNR, CDR2 FQNEAQ, per germline (reference sequence).